This T cell receptor beta chain was observed in a study of beta chain features in type 1 diabetes. Across the whole study: The patients were much like the healthy donors in age, gender and cell yields. Examined across all samples were almost 110 million sorted cells. Findings and limits, study-wide: Patients with Type 1 diabetes showed moderately but significantly shorter TCRB CDR3s in all four CD4+ subsets. Whether HLA type affects TCRB rearrangement stayed undetermined in the present work. Patients and controls would share equally any PCR tilt toward shorter templates.

Sequenced material consisted of expressed TCRB transcripts (all of the isolated RNA was reverse transcribed). Sequencing was performed with immunoSEQ multiplex PCR; in TCRdb, only in-frame clones are kept and a portion is missing. The sample holds more than 250,000 clones, about 13% seen once. This clone was detected only a few times. Its antigen is unknown. CDR1 is MNHNS, CDR2 SASEGT, per germline. The trim removed 6 bases at V and 6 bases at J, leaving 8 bases unmatched. The CDR3 is made up of 15 amino acids. The TCR was taken from a man younger than 45 with type 1 diabetes. The sequenced sample consisted of naive CD4+ T cells from blood. The rearrangement uses TRBV6-1 and TRBJ2-3, with 11 bases lining up with TRBD2. In DNA form, the CDR3 reads TGTGCCAGCAGGCGACTAGCGGGACCTGTGGATACGCAGTATTTT. This encodes CASRRLAGPVDTQYF.